This TCR beta chain was recovered during a study of identical twins. CDR3 length equals 14 residues. Germline values: CDR1 DFQATT, CDR2 SNEGSKA (reference sequence). Study conclusions and caveats: An excess of low generation probability was shown by twin-shared out-of-frame alpha sequences.

A universal primer site was created by template switching, with the cDNA bearing unique molecular identifiers. TCRdb re-called the 5' RACE reads with MiXCR, one entry per CDR3 protein. The sample has 450,000 to 500,000 distinct CDR3 sequences; 13% to 15% are singletons. Comments on this clonotype: Antigen: not known. One end of the junction does not line up with germline, which may come from a read error.

In addition, the sample was reused for a study of yellow fever vaccine responses in identical twins.

The sequence was obtained from a woman under 30 in good health. The specimen was CD4+ T cells sorted from blood. The V gene is TRBV20-1, the J gene TRBJ2-1; 7 bases align to TRBD2. CDR3 bases: TGCAGTGCGAGAGCGGGGCCCTCCTACAATGAGCAGTTCTTC. Encoded protein: CSARAGPSYNEQFF.